The rows below give T cell receptor beta chains drawn from one sample of a study of cytomegalovirus exposure and HLA in healthy donors. Clones were sequenced by immunoSEQ multiplex PCR, and TCRdb holds only the in-frame ones, with some missing. The sample contains some 190,000 clones, approximately 80% of which appear only once. The sample taken for sequencing was PBMCs. These TCRs come from a girl between 10 and 17 years old in good health and CMV-seropositive. Both conserved end residues are part of each CDR3. D genes are given only for firm matches. The size of a clone is reported for some rows only, either as once, few or many, or as a class for expanded clones.

NA	TRBV7-9	NA	TRBJ1-1	TGTGCCAGCAGCCCCTACGGGGGGGGCGCAGAGAACACTGAAGCTTTCTTT	CASSPYGGGAENTEAFF
NA	TRBV7-2	TRBD2	TRBJ2-5	TGTGCCAGCAGCTGGAGGTCGCGGGAGGGCCGGGCGGAGACCCAGTACTTC	CASSWRSREGRAETQYF
once	TRBV7-6	NA	TRBJ2-7	TGTGCCAGCAGCTTATATCTGGGAGACTACGAGCAGTACTTC	CASSLYLGDYEQYF
NA	TRBV27	TRBD1	TRBJ2-7	TGTGCCAGCAGACCACGGACAGGGGCCTACGAGCAGTACTTC	CASRPRTGAYEQYF
NA	TRBV4-2	TRBD2	TRBJ2-1	TGTGCCAGCAGCCAACCCGGACTAGCAGAGAATGAGCAGTTCTTC	CASSQPGLAENEQFF
NA	TRBV18	TRBD1	TRBJ1-4	TGTGCCAGCTCACCCTCTTCGCAGGGGGCGAATGAAAAACTGTTTTTT	CASSPSSQGANEKLFF
NA	TRBV5-1	NA	TRBJ2-6	TGCGCCAGCCGTAATACGGGAGCTGGGGCCAACGTCCTGACTTTC	CASRNTGAGANVLTF
few	TRBV6-1	NA	TRBJ2-1	TGTGCCAGCAATAAGGGAGATGAGCAGTTCTTC	CASNKGDEQFF
NA	TRBV29-1	TRBD1	TRBJ1-2	TGCAGCGTTGAATACAGGGGCGGCTACACCTTC	CSVEYRGGYTF
NA	TRBV7-2	TRBD1	TRBJ1-2	TGTGCCAGCAGCCCGGGACAGGAGAGGTCCCGGGGCTACACCTTC	CASSPGQERSRGYTF
NA	TRBV5-1	TRBD1	TRBJ2-7	TGCGCCAGCAGCTCTCCCTACTCGACAGGGAGCTCCTACGAGCAGTACTTC	CASSSPYSTGSSYEQYF
once	TRBV5-1	NA	TRBJ2-1	TGCGCCAGCAGCTTGGACCCTAGCACTTCTTCCTACAATGAGCAGTTCTTC	CASSLDPSTSSYNEQFF
NA	TRBV4-3	NA	TRBJ2-7	TGCGCCAGCAGCCACCCGACAGGCTCCTACGAGCAGTACTTC	CASSHPTGSYEQYF
once	TRBV4-3	NA	TRBJ1-2	TGCGCCAGCAGCCAAGATCTCGGTCTCTATGGCTACACCTTC	CASSQDLGLYGYTF
NA	TRBV27	NA	TRBJ1-1	TGTGCCAGCAGTTTAGGCTGGAACCGGAAGGGGTACACTGAAGCTTTCTTT	CASSLGWNRKGYTEAFF
few	TRBV7-2	TRBD2	TRBJ2-3	TGTGCCAGCAGCTCCCCCCGCCCCAGCGGGAGGGGCACAGATACGCAGTATTTT	CASSSPRPSGRGTDTQYF
NA	TRBV2	NA	TRBJ1-2	TGTGCCAGCCAAGTACAGGGCAACTATGGCTACACCTTC	CASQVQGNYGYTF
NA	TRBV28	NA	TRBJ1-3	TGTGCCAGCAGTTGCCCCTCGGGTGCTTGTGGAAACACCATATATTTT	CASSCPSGACGNTIYF
NA	TRBV30	TRBD2	TRBJ2-5	TGTGCCTGGAGTGTAGGACTAGCGGAAGAGACCCAGTACTTC	CAWSVGLAEETQYF
NA	TRBV5-8	NA	TRBJ2-6	TGTGCCAGCAGCCCACCCGGGTCTGGGGCCAACGTCCTGACTTTC	CASSPPGSGANVLTF
NA	TRBV11-2	NA	TRBJ2-7	TGTGCCAGCAGCTTTAGCGGAGTTACTACGGTGCAGTACTTC	CASSFSGVTTVQYF
few	TRBV29-1	NA	TRBJ2-5	TGCAGCGTTGTTAGCCCGTACCAAGAGACCCAGTACTTC	CSVVSPYQETQYF
NA	TRBV19	NA	TRBJ1-2	TGTGCCAGTAGTATAGACCGAAGACAGGCCTCCTATGGCTACACCTTC	CASSIDRRQASYGYTF
NA	TRBV2	NA	TRBJ1-1	TGTGCCAGCAGTGTCGCGGAATCGAACACTGAAGCTTTCTTT	CASSVAESNTEAFF
NA	TRBV5-1	NA	TRBJ1-2	TGCGCCAGCAGCTTCTGGGCAGGGCTCGACTATGGCTACACCTTC	CASSFWAGLDYGYTF
NA	TRBV6-1	NA	TRBJ2-7	TGTGCCAGCAGTGAATTCGGGAGACCCTACGAGCAGTACTTC	CASSEFGRPYEQYF
few	TRBV10-2	NA	TRBJ1-2	TGCGCCAGCAGTGAGGTCCAGGTCTATGGCTACACCTTC	CASSEVQVYGYTF
NA	TRBV15	NA	TRBJ1-4	TGTGCCACCAGCAGACCCCCGCAGGGCAGGGATGAAAAACTGTTTTTT	CATSRPPQGRDEKLFF
NA	TRBV5-1	NA	TRBJ1-1	TGCGCCAGCAGCACCGGGACTGAGAACACTGAAGCTTTCTTT	CASSTGTENTEAFF
NA	TRBV30	NA	TRBJ1-1	TGTGCCTGGAGTTCCGTGGGGGGCACTGAAGCTTTCTTT	CAWSSVGGTEAFF
NA	TRBV10-3	NA	TRBJ2-7	TGTGCCATCAGTGAGTCGCGGCAAGGAGAGCAGTACTTC	CAISESRQGEQYF